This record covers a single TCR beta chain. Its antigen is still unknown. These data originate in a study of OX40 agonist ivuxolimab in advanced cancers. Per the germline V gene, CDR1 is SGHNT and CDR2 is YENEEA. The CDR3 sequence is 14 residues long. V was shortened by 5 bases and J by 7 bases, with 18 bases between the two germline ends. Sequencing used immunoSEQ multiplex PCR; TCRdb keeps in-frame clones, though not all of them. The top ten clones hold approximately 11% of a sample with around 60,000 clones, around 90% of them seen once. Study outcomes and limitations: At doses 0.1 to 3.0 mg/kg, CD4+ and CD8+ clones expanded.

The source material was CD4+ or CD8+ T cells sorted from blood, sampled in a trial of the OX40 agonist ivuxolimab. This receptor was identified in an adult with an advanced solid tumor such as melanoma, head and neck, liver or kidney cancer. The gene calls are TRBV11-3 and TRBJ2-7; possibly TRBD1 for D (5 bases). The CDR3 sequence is CASSPGHGSGEQYF. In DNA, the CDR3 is TGTGCCAGCAGCCCCGGACACGGATCGGGTGAGCAGTACTTC.